This TCR beta chain is drawn from a study of blood T cell repertoires in COVID-19. In germline, CDR1 is SEHNR, CDR2 FQNEAQ (reference sequence). The CDR3 is made up of 14 amino acids. The V and J ends lost 5 bases and 4 bases, in that order; junction bases with no gene match: 6. Using immunoSEQ multiplex PCR, the repertoire was profiled, and TCRdb retains in-frame clones only, with some absent. In the table there are 290,000 or so clones, roughly nine tenths of which are singletons. Recruited during active infection, patients (from Seattle) were subsequently followed longitudinally. This clone has just one count.

Sequencing input: peripheral blood. This TCR came from a woman in her twenties or thirties with COVID-19, enrolled during active disease. The rearrangement links TRBV7-9 to TRBJ1-1; TRBD1 aligns across 8 bases. CDR3: CASSHATGGTEAFF. CDR3 bases: TGTGCCAGCAGCCACGCAACAGGGGGCACTGAAGCTTTCTTT.